Following are 4 T cell receptor beta chains from one sample sequenced in a study of T cells in narcolepsy. Libraries were prepared by immunoSEQ multiplex PCR; TCRdb keeps only in-frame clonotypes and omits some of them. The sample carries about 40,000 clones, 88% recorded once. The sequenced material came from CD45RA- memory CD4+ T cells from PBMCs. These receptors were collected from a human donor with narcolepsy.

The chain links TRBV5-6 to TRBJ2-7, with 7 nucleotides matching TRBD2. J lost 0 bases, V lost 3 bases, and 9 bases had no gene match. The germline V gene encodes CDR1 SGHDT and CDR2 YYEEEE. CDR3 length equals 16 residues. Written as DNA, the CDR3 is TGTGCCAGCAGCTCGGTGGGCGGGAGATTCTCCTACGAGCAGTACTTC. Protein sequence: CASSSVGGRFSYEQYF.

The genes are TRBV14 and TRBJ2-1; 7 bases are a match to TRBD2. V lost 0 bases and J lost 5; bases outside the gene matches: 19. The CDR3 extends over 20 amino acids. Germline-derived CDR1 and CDR2 are SGHDN and FVKESK. The DNA of the CDR3 is TGTGCCAGCAGCCAAGAGTGGGAAAAGAGGACTAGTTTCCCTCACAATGAGCAGTTCTTC. Residues: CASSQEWEKRTSFPHNEQFF.

The sample holds a few counts of this clone. V is TRBV12-5 and J is TRBJ1-2, with D perhaps TRBD1 (5 bases). This CDR3 contains 15 residues. Looked up from germline, CDR1 is LGHNT and CDR2 is FRNRAP. The V end was cut by 6 bases, the J end by 8 bases, with 22 bases between. CDR3 nucleotides: TGTGCTAGTGGACCTAGCGGGGCCTTCCTAGGGGGCTACACCTTC. This encodes CASGPSGAFLGGYTF.

The table lists this clone with a count of one. This chain's CDR3 is CASTRQGPNSPLHF. The DNA of the CDR3 is TGTGCCAGCACCCGACAGGGGCCCAATTCACCCCTCCACTTT. The V call is TRBV6-5, the J call TRBJ1-6, with TRBD1 matching 8 bases. This CDR3 region has 14 residues. Germline CDR1 reads MNHEY; CDR2 reads SVGAGI. The ends lost 7 bases at V and 7 bases at J; junction bases unmatched: 6.